This TCR beta chain was sequenced for a study of vaccination and CD4 T cells after COVID-19. About the research overall: Post-COVID draws came a median roughly 100 days after diagnosis (range 35 to 161). Control wells got either CEFX epitopes, HIV-1 Nef peptides, or no peptide at all.

V gave up 2 bases and J gave up 6 bases; unmatched junction bases: 13. Germline CDR1 MNHNS, CDR2 SASEGT. This CDR3 has 16 residues. Whole-study findings and limits: Spike mono-reactive clones accounted for 304 of the 307 vaccine-specific clones found in convalescent patients. SARS-CoV-2-reactive clonotype medians increased from approximately 21 to 40, not significantly.

Cultured CD4+ T-cell DNA underwent Oncomine TCR Beta short-read sequencing. A single record per CDR3 protein comes from TCRdb applying MiXCR to the PCR reads. This sample has several thousand distinct CDR3 sequences, with about 45% found just once. The treatment denotes: approximately nine-day PBMC culture with coronavirus spike peptide pools or control peptides (ViraFEST assay). Researchers collected the unexposed donor's CD4+ T cells before the COVID-19 pandemic (2011-2018). With regard to this clonotype: Its antigen remains unidentified.

What was sequenced was CD4+ T cells from blood, cultured in vitro. The chain employs TRBV6-1 and TRBJ2-7; TRBD1 agrees at 7 bases. The clonotype was recovered from a human donor in good health. This chain's CDR3 is CASSESQTGILGEQYF. The CDR3 coding sequence is TGTGCCAGCAGTGAATCCCAGACAGGGATTCTGGGCGAGCAGTACTTC.